The 21 T cell receptor beta chains listed next were all sequenced from one sample in a study of CD8 T cells in ankylosing spondylitis. TCRdb ran MiXCR on the 5' RACE reads and lists one entry per CDR3 protein. The sample includes some 30,000 distinct CDR3 sequences, approximately 28% seen only once; the top ten take about 48%. Sequences were obtained from synovial fluid, either unsorted or a sorted T cell fraction (not recorded which). The source of these receptors is a male donor with ankylosing spondylitis.

There are a few counts of this clonotype. The genes are TRBV6-2 or TRBV6-3 and TRBJ1-1, with 7 bases fitting TRBD1. This CDR3 is 13 amino acids long. The ends lost 6 bases at V and 6 bases at J; junction bases unmatched: 7. CDR1 is MNHEY, CDR2 SVGEGT, per germline. CDR3: CASRGTGESEAFF. CDR3 coding DNA: TGTGCCAGCAGGGGAACAGGGGAGTCTGAAGCTTTCTTT.

V and J are TRBV29-1 and TRBJ1-5, with TRBD1 identical over 7 bases. CDR3 length: 14 amino acids. Trimming took 6 bases from V and 2 from J; bases not matched to a gene: 7. Germline assignment: CDR1 SQVTM and CDR2 ANQGSEA. CDR3 sequence: CSVIQGNGNQPQHF. CDR3 bases: TGCAGCGTCATACAGGGGAATGGCAATCAGCCCCAGCATTTT. The full variable domain, in which reference TRBV29-1 and TRBJ1-5 provide the parts outside the CDR3, is SAVISQKPSRDICQRGTSLTIQCQVDSQVTMMFWYRQQPGQSLTLIATANQGSEATYESGFVIDKFPISRPNLTFSTLTVSNMSPEDSSIYLCSVIQGNGNQPQHFGDGTRLSIL.

The chain carries TRBV13 and TRBJ1-1; D not resolved. V was cut by 3 bases and J by 1 base, with 9 bases left in between. The CDR3 spans 14 residues. Germline V lookup: CDR1 PRHDT, CDR2 FYEKMQ (reference sequence). CDR3 DNA sequence: TGTGCCAGCAGCTTCAGTGGCAGGAACACTGAAGCTTTCTTT. The encoded protein is CASSFSGRNTEAFF.

The chain has TRBV13 and TRBJ2-1; 7 nucleotides agree with TRBD1. The CDR3 spans 15 residues. V lost 3 bases and J lost 0; bases outside the gene matches: 2. From germline, CDR1 is PRHDT and CDR2 FYEKMQ (reference sequence). Here the CDR3 reads CASSFTGASYNEQFF. The CDR3 DNA is TGTGCCAGCAGCTTTACAGGGGCCTCCTACAATGAGCAGTTCTTC.

This clonotype appeared a few times. This chain connects TRBV6-1 to TRBJ2-1; 9 bases are a match to TRBD2. V dropped 7 bases and J dropped 5; count of bases not matched to a gene: 9. Germline V gene data show CDR1 as MNHNS and CDR2 as SASEGT. This CDR3 spans 15 amino acids. The CDR3 is CASIPLAGRDNEQFF. The CDR3, as DNA: TGTGCCAGCATCCCCCTAGCGGGACGGGACAATGAGCAGTTCTTC.

This clonotype was observed a handful of times. The chain joins TRBV5-1 to TRBJ2-3, with a possible D match to TRBD2 (6 bases). Germline V gene data show CDR1 as SGHRS and CDR2 as YFSETQ. The V end was cut by 5 bases, the J end by 2 bases, with 12 bases between. CDR3 size: 14 residues. The chain's CDR3 is CASRVSSATDTQYF. The CDR3 DNA is TGCGCCAGCAGGGTCTCTAGCGCCACAGATACGCAGTATTTT.

The chain employs TRBV27 and TRBJ1-5, with 8 bases fitting TRBD1. The V gene's germline CDR1 is MNHEY and CDR2 SMNVEV (reference sequence). V lost 3 bases, J lost 6 bases, and 7 bases stayed unmatched. This CDR3 comprises 15 residues. The CDR3: CASSFSPGGTQPQHF. The CDR3 coding sequence is TGTGCCAGCAGTTTCTCCCCAGGGGGCACTCAGCCCCAGCATTTT.

This clonotype was detected ten times or more. The genes are TRBV6-4 and TRBJ1-1, with 8 bases aligning to TRBD1. Germline CDR1 and CDR2: MRHNA and SNTAGT. The CDR3 loop spans 12 amino acids. The ends lost 5 bases at V and 8 bases at J; junction bases unmatched: 4. The CDR3: CASSFGQGEAFF. In DNA, the CDR3 is TGTGCCAGCAGTTTCGGACAGGGCGAAGCTTTCTTT.

This chain joins TRBV7-9 and TRBJ2-1; tentatively, D is TRBD2 (6 bases). This CDR3 has 14 residues. Germline values: CDR1 SEHNR, CDR2 FQNEAQ (reference sequence). V lost 2 bases and J 8 bases, leaving 13 bases between the germline ends. CDR3 in amino acids: CASSLPSRGYEQFF. The DNA of the CDR3 is TGTGCCAGCAGCTTACCCTCACGGGGGTATGAGCAGTTCTTC.

Concerning this clonotype itself: The DNA is omitted, as the CDR3 cannot be located on it reliably, and the CDR3 follows TCRdb's listing. The V call is TRBV24-1, the J call TRBJ2-2; TRBD1 was called by the table and not checked on the DNA. Germline V gives CDR1 KGHDR, CDR2 SFDVKD. The CDR3 is 17 amino acids in total, end residues counted. CDR3 protein: CATSAPGTANTGELFFF.

The rearrangement joins TRBV14 to TRBJ2-5, with 9 bases matching TRBD2. The trim removed 0 bases at V and 4 bases at J, leaving 9 bases unmatched. The CDR3 extends over 17 amino acids. Germline CDR1 reads SGHDN; CDR2 reads FVKESK. CDR3 amino acids: CASSQDHVSGSGETQYF. CDR3 DNA: TGTGCCAGCAGCCAAGATCACGTTAGCGGGAGCGGAGAGACCCAGTACTTC.

This clonotype was counted a few times. V and J are TRBV6-4 and TRBJ2-1; 15 positions agree with TRBD2. This CDR3 region has 15 residues. CDR1 is MRHNA and CDR2 is SNTAGT in the germline V gene. Trimming at V came to 6 bases and at J to 7 bases, leaving 4 bases not matched to a gene. CDR3 sequence (DNA): TGTGCCAGCAGCGACGGACTAGCGGGAGGGAATGAGCAGTTCTTC. Translation gives CASSDGLAGGNEQFF.

CDR3 region: CSAKTLAMGNEQFF. The CDR3 bases are TGCAGTGCTAAGACGCTAGCGATGGGCAATGAGCAGTTCTTC. The chain is built from TRBV20-1 and TRBJ2-1; possibly TRBD2 for D (6 bases). Germline CDR1 reads DFQATT; CDR2 reads SNEGSKA (reference sequence). This CDR3 has 14 residues. Deletions cut 4 bases from V and 6 bases from J, with 16 bases between.

This clonotype occurred many times. V gene TRBV28 combines with J gene TRBJ1-1, with D possibly being TRBD1 (6 bases). CDR3 length: 14 amino acids. Looked up from germline, CDR1 is MDHEN and CDR2 is SYDVKM. V lost 8 bases and J 4 bases, leaving 17 bases between the germline ends. The CDR3 region has the DNA TGTGCCAGCCCACCAACAGGGTTTGGCACTGAAGCTTTCTTT. Translation: CASPPTGFGTEAFF. Looking up the rest from reference TRBV28 and TRBJ1-1 gives the full variable domain: DVKVTQSSRYLVKRTGEKVFLECVQDMDHENMFWYRQDPGLGLRLIYFSYDVKMKEKGDIPEGYSVSREKKERFSLILESASTNQTSMYLCASPPTGFGTEAFFGQGTRLTVV.

The sample holds a few counts of this clonotype. The J gene is TRBJ2-1, the V gene TRBV20-1; 13 bases map to TRBD2. The V gene's germline CDR1 is DFQATT and CDR2 SNEGSKA (reference sequence). The V gene end was trimmed by 6 bases and the J gene end by 3 bases; junction bases not matched to a gene: 8. There are 16 residues in the CDR3. Written as DNA, the CDR3 is TGCAGTGCAACGCCCTGGACTAGCGGGAGCTACAATGAGCAGTTCTTC. It translates to CSATPWTSGSYNEQFF.

This clonotype came up many times. The rearrangement links TRBV3-1 to TRBJ2-2, with D possibly TRBD1 on 5 matching bases. Looked up from germline, CDR1 is LGHDT and CDR2 is YNNKEL (reference sequence). V was pared by 1 base and J by 3 bases, with 18 bases between. The CDR3 consists of 18 residues. CDR3 amino acids: CASSQGGIRGIYTGELFF. The CDR3 nucleotides read TGTGCCAGCAGCCAAGGGGGAATTAGGGGAATCTACACCGGGGAGCTGTTTTTT.

This clonotype was counted ten times or more. The chain carries TRBV2 and TRBJ1-1, with D perhaps TRBD1 (6 bases). Germline V gives CDR1 SNHLY, CDR2 FYNNEI. Between the trimmed V and J ends, which lost 7 bases and 4 bases, there was a span of 13 bases. The CDR3 runs 13 residues. The CDR3 spells CASIGGDGTEAFF. CDR3 nucleotides: TGTGCCAGCATAGGGGGGGACGGCACTGAAGCTTTCTTT.

This clonotype has a count of ten or more. The chain carries TRBV2 and TRBJ2-2; 9 bases match TRBD2. Per germline, CDR1 SNHLY and CDR2 FYNNEI. J lost 8 bases, V lost 5 bases, and 12 bases had no gene match. This CDR3 region has 16 residues. The DNA of the CDR3 is TGTGCCAGCAGTACCCCGGTGGGTAGCGGGAGTGGGGAGCTGTTTTTT. It codes for CASSTPVGSGSGELFF.

This clonotype was found a few times. This chain joins TRBV13 and TRBJ2-5, with D possibly matching TRBD1 (6 bases). CDR1 and CDR2 (germline): PRHDT, FYEKMQ (reference sequence). The CDR3 runs to 14 residues. Trimming pared 3 bases from V and 4 bases from J, leaving 12 bases between. DNA of the CDR3: TGTGCCAGCAGCTTGAGGGGGAGTGCAGAGACCCAGTACTTC. The encoded protein is CASSLRGSAETQYF.

This clonotype appeared a few times. V gene TRBV4-1 combines with J gene TRBJ2-5, with D tentatively TRBD2 (6 bases). Germline-derived CDR1 and CDR2 are MGHRA and YSYEKL. CDR3 length equals 16 residues. With 1 base removed from V and 5 bases from J, the gap between germline ends came to 17 bases. The CDR3 sequence is CASSQVLGSSFETQYF. DNA for the CDR3: TGCGCCAGCAGCCAAGTCCTCGGGAGTAGTTTCGAGACCCAGTACTTC.

This clonotype was counted ten times or more. The chain has TRBV5-1 and TRBJ2-3; TRBD2 matches at 9 bases. V dropped 1 base and J dropped 5; count of bases not matched to a gene: 5. Germline loops: CDR1 SGHRS, CDR2 YFSETQ. This CDR3 is 15 amino acids long. CDR3 region: CASSLIAGDRDTQYF. The CDR3 DNA reads as TGCGCCAGCAGCTTGATAGCGGGAGACAGAGATACGCAGTATTTT.